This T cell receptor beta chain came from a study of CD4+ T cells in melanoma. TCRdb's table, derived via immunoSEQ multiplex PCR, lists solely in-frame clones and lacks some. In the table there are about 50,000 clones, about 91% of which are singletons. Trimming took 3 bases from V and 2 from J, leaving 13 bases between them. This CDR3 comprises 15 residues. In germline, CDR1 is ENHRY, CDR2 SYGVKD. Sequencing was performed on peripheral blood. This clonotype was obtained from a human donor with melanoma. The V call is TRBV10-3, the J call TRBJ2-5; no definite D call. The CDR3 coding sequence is TGTGCCATCAGTGAAGCAGGCCCCGGGCAAGAGACCCAGTACTTC. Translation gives CAISEAGPGQETQYF.